This entry is about one T cell receptor (beta chain). No antigen is known for it. The data stem from a study of beta chain features in type 1 diabetes. Study results and caveats: Diminished insertions and augmented deletions at VDJ junctions characterized type 1 diabetes patients. Shortening that was moderate but significant affected the TCRB CDR3s of Type 1 diabetes patients in all four CD4+ subsets.

Expressed TCRB transcripts got sequenced, as all isolated RNA was reverse transcribed. The table came from immunoSEQ multiplex PCR; TCRdb's copy has only in-frame clones and leaves some out. The data contain 45,000 to 60,000 clones, approximately 40% of them singletons. The CDR3 loop spans 15 amino acids. CDR1 is KGHSH, CDR2 LQKENI, per germline. Deletions cut 1 base from V and 8 bases from J, with 17 bases between. CD4+ naive, central memory, regulatory and stem cell-like memory cells were sorted via CD45RO/CCR7/CD25/CD127/CD95/CD27. Sorted populations were all over 95% pure. This sequence originates from a man aged 30 to 45 with type 1 diabetes. V gene TRBV18 combines with J gene TRBJ1-2, with D perhaps TRBD1 (5 bases). The sample comprised stem cell memory CD4+ T cells from blood. CDR3 nucleotide sequence: TGTGCCAGCTCACCACAACACAGGCCCAACGGGGGCTACACCTTC. Its protein is CASSPQHRPNGGYTF.